This TCR beta chain was recorded in a study of T cell clonotyping in hematopoietic cell transplantation. This clone was picked up one time. Using immunoSEQ multiplex PCR, the repertoire was profiled, and TCRdb retains in-frame clones only, with some absent. Of about 36,000 clones listed, over 80% are singletons. This CDR3 has 13 amino acids. CDR1 is MDHEN and CDR2 is SYDVKM in the germline V gene. V was pared by 2 bases and J by 1 base, with 5 bases between. The TCR originated in a woman aged 40 to 50 in good health. Some clones in this sample may be carry-over from other donors' samples. The source material was peripheral blood mononuclear cells. The J gene is TRBJ1-1, the V gene TRBV28; D is unresolved. The CDR3 loop is CASSLGENTEAFF. As DNA, the CDR3 is TGTGCCAGCAGTTTAGGTGAGAACACTGAAGCTTTCTTT.